This TCR beta chain was recovered during a study of blood T cell repertoires in COVID-19. Across the whole study: Researchers got acute and convalescent COVID-19 samples from the United States, Italy and Spain.

Libraries were prepared by immunoSEQ multiplex PCR; TCRdb keeps only in-frame clonotypes and omits some of them. The sample lists some 87,000 clones; 81% were seen once. V gave up 7 bases and J gave up 4 bases, with 16 bases separating them. Germline loops: CDR1 SQVTM, CDR2 ANQGSEA. This CDR3 comprises 13 residues. This sequence joins TRBV29-1 and TRBJ1-1; TRBD1 might be the D (5 bases). Specimen: peripheral blood. The TCR was taken from a man aged 80 or over with active or convalescent COVID-19. Here the CDR3 reads CSGQQEQGTEAFF. CDR3 nucleotides: TGCAGCGGCCAACAGGAGCAGGGCACTGAAGCTTTCTTT.